Here is one T cell receptor beta chain with its context. No cognate antigen has been identified for it. Base qualities were left out, and no much larger clone turns up one base away. In the prospective study, participants were about 18 to 100 years old, resided in approximately 22 geographic areas of the United States, and were enrolled through a virtual design. To assign participants to cohorts, the prospective study relied on clinical history that participants themselves reported in a screening survey and a study questionnaire. In the prospective study, whole blood, serum and a nasopharyngeal or oropharyngeal swab were collected from each participant by mobile phlebotomists. Participants in the prospective study had the option to provide additional blood draws and questionnaires over a roughly two-month period. Before DNA extraction, prospective study blood samples were shipped either frozen or at room temperature.

TCRbeta CDR3 regions were amplified from genomic DNA using the immunoSEQ Assay, a bias-controlled multiplex PCR. Per the original workflow: The number of nucleated cells in each sample was estimated from the amplification of reference gene primers within the assay. To quantify the absolute abundance of each unique TCRbeta CDR3 rearrangement, sequence reads were collapsed and filtered. For each sample, productive Simpson clonality was calculated as the square root of Simpson's diversity index across productive rearrangements. Here the immuneACCESS table is served through TCRdb, limited to in-frame sequences with V and J called. Missing clones are a known gap in these copies; in checked studies unresolved V genes cover under half, and the rest lacks a known reason. V, J and clone size are taken as reported in that table, and D and trimming were inferred from the DNA itself. The table for this sample lists some 300,000 clones; nearly 90% of them were counted only once. The ten largest make up over 3.5% of the sample.

The germline V gene yields MDHEN for CDR1 and SYDVKM for CDR2. The CDR3 contains 15 residues, cysteine and phenylalanine counted. The kept DNA is CDR3 alone, 45 bases in frame from the first base. The trim is 3 bases for V and 5 bases for J, with a gap of 16 bases between the germline ends. The source of the sample is a study of blood T cell repertoires in COVID-19 (TCRdb year 2020). Study-wide context: Samples from collaborators originated in the United States, Italy and Spain and spanned both the acute and convalescent phases of COVID-19. The material from the prospective study consisted of cDNA or gDNA derived from T cells, B-cell-depleted T cells, or PBMCs. The dataset comprised deeply sampled blood TCRbeta repertoires from subjects exposed to, actively infected with, or recovered from COVID-19. The repertoires were released in a freely available public database meant as a resource for research on the immune response to SARS-CoV-2. The samples were drawn from the first 160 participants of the ongoing ImmuneRACE study and from under 1,500 subjects provided by 6 global collaborators. Sample metadata almost always included a de-identified subject ID, COVID-19 status, age in years and sex. HLA class I and class II types, where available, came from metadata supplied by the sample provider rather than from assay-based typing. What the study reported, not specific to this receptor: How much clinical and demographic metadata was included differed by source and by participant, and the metadata was provided uncurated.

The rearranged segments are TRBV28 and TRBJ2-5; matching of 7 bases hints at TRBD2 as the D gene. The sequencing sample was made of PBMCs or T cells enriched from blood (not recorded which). This sequence was found in a woman between 18 and 29 years old with acute COVID-19. CDR3 loop: CASSLGRGEVETQYF. The DNA reads TGTGCCAGCAGTTTGGGGAGGGGGGAGGTGGAGACCCAGTACTTC.